The rows below give T cell receptor beta chains drawn from one sample of a study of blood T cells in healthy people across ages. TCRdb passed the 5' RACE reads through MiXCR, listing each CDR3 protein once. Of 800,000 to 950,000 distinct CDR3 sequences listed, 25% to 35% are singletons. These data also formed part of another study, on T cells of mothers and their children.

The sample taken for sequencing was blood. These receptors all stem from a woman aged 40 to 50 in good health. Each CDR3 is given with its conserved first and last residue. D genes are given only for firm matches. A row's size may be missing; if present it is once, few, many or a size class.

D gene: TRBD1
V gene: TRBV12-3/TRBV12-4
clone size: -
J gene: TRBJ1-2
CDR3 DNA: TGTGCCAGCACCATCCCGGGGACAGGGTGGGACTATGGCTACACCTTC
CDR3 protein: CASTIPGTGWDYGYTF

D gene: -
V gene: TRBV3-2
clone size: many
J gene: TRBJ2-7
CDR3 DNA: TGTGCCAGCAGCCATTACGAGCAGTACTTC
CDR3 protein: CASSHYEQYF

D gene: -
V gene: TRBV4-1
clone size: many
J gene: TRBJ2-7
CDR3 DNA: TGCGCCAGCAGCCAAGAATTGGGCACTCCCTACGAGCAGTACTTC
CDR3 protein: CASSQELGTPYEQYF

D gene: TRBD2
V gene: TRBV6-6
clone size: -
J gene: TRBJ2-1
CDR3 DNA: TGTGCCAGCAGTCCCACCGGGACTAGATACTATGAGCAGTTCTTC
CDR3 protein: CASSPTGTRYYEQFF

D gene: -
V gene: TRBV9
clone size: -
J gene: TRBJ2-4
CDR3 DNA: TGTGCCAGCAGCGTAGGTGGAGGCGGCAAAAACATTCAGTACTTC
CDR3 protein: CASSVGGGGKNIQYF

D gene: -
V gene: TRBV4-2
clone size: -
J gene: TRBJ2-5
CDR3 DNA: TGTGCCAGCAGCCAAGGGGGGACGCAAAACAAAGAGACCCAGTACTTC
CDR3 protein: CASSQGGTQNKETQYF

D gene: TRBD1
V gene: TRBV28
clone size: few
J gene: TRBJ1-1
CDR3 DNA: TGTGCCAGCAGTGAGACAGGGGGGTTCATGAACACTGAAGCTTTCTTT
CDR3 protein: CASSETGGFMNTEAFF

D gene: -
V gene: TRBV20-1
clone size: many
J gene: TRBJ2-5
CDR3 DNA: TGCAGTGCTAGCCATCCTCTCCGGGAGACCCAGTACTTC
CDR3 protein: CSASHPLRETQYF

D gene: TRBD1
V gene: TRBV12-3/TRBV12-4
clone size: many
J gene: TRBJ1-2
CDR3 DNA: TGTGCCAGCAGCCTAGCACAGGGGGCCGGAGGCTACACCTTC
CDR3 protein: CASSLAQGAGGYTF

D gene: -
V gene: TRBV28
clone size: -
J gene: TRBJ1-5
CDR3 DNA: TGTGCCAGCAGTTTAGGCAGGAGGGGACATAGCAATCAGCCCCAGCATTTT
CDR3 protein: CASSLGRRGHSNQPQHF

D gene: -
V gene: TRBV28
clone size: -
J gene: TRBJ2-7
CDR3 DNA: TGTGCCAGCAGTTTTACGGGCAGGGGGGTTTACGAGCAGTACTTC
CDR3 protein: CASSFTGRGVYEQYF

D gene: TRBD1
V gene: TRBV18
clone size: once
J gene: TRBJ1-2
CDR3 DNA: TGTGCCAGCTCACCTGGGACAGGGGTACTGCATGGCTACACCTTC
CDR3 protein: CASSPGTGVLHGYTF

D gene: TRBD1
V gene: TRBV3-1
clone size: few
J gene: TRBJ2-1
CDR3 DNA: TGTGCCAGCAGCCAAGGTGGGACAGGGTGGGAAAGTGAGCAGTTCTTC
CDR3 protein: CASSQGGTGWESEQFF

D gene: TRBD1
V gene: TRBV5-1
clone size: many
J gene: TRBJ2-5
CDR3 DNA: TGCGCCAGCAGCCCGGGACAGGCTGGGGAGACCCAGTACTTC
CDR3 protein: CASSPGQAGETQYF

D gene: -
V gene: TRBV12-3/TRBV12-4
clone size: many
J gene: TRBJ2-1
CDR3 DNA: TGTGCCAGCAGTTGGTTAGGGGGGAAGTACGATGAGCAGTTCTTC
CDR3 protein: CASSWLGGKYDEQFF

D gene: -
V gene: TRBV6-5
clone size: -
J gene: TRBJ2-7
CDR3 DNA: TGTGCCAGCAGTCGGACGGGGAGCTCCTACAAGCAGTACTTC
CDR3 protein: CASSRTGSSYKQYF

D gene: TRBD1
V gene: TRBV7-2
clone size: -
J gene: TRBJ1-3
CDR3 DNA: TGTGCCAGCAGCACCGGACAGGGAAGAGGAAACACCATATATTTT
CDR3 protein: CASSTGQGRGNTIYF

D gene: TRBD2
V gene: TRBV5-1
clone size: -
J gene: TRBJ2-5
CDR3 DNA: TGCGCCAGCAGTCTACTAGCGGGGACCGCGGAGACCCAGTACTTC
CDR3 protein: CASSLLAGTAETQYF

D gene: TRBD1
V gene: TRBV7-9
clone size: -
J gene: TRBJ2-3
CDR3 DNA: TGTGCCAGCAGCTCGGACAGGGGGCGAGATACGCAGTATTTT
CDR3 protein: CASSSDRGRDTQYF

D gene: -
V gene: TRBV24-1
clone size: -
J gene: TRBJ2-2
CDR3 DNA: TGTGCCACCAGTGATAAACACAGGGTCGTCGGGGAGCTGTTTTTT
CDR3 protein: CATSDKHRVVGELFF

D gene: TRBD1
V gene: TRBV7-9
clone size: -
J gene: TRBJ1-5
CDR3 DNA: TGTGCCAGCAGCCCCCAGGACAGGCGAGGTCAGCCCCAGCATTTT
CDR3 protein: CASSPQDRRGQPQHF

D gene: TRBD2
V gene: TRBV5-1
clone size: few
J gene: TRBJ2-1
CDR3 DNA: TGCGCCAGCAGCTTAAATTTAGCGGGGGGCCCCTCCTACAATGAGCAGTTCTTC
CDR3 protein: CASSLNLAGGPSYNEQFF

D gene: TRBD1
V gene: TRBV13
clone size: many
J gene: TRBJ2-1
CDR3 DNA: TGTGCCAGCAGCTTAGGCCTGGGACAGACCAACAATGAGCAGTTCTTC
CDR3 protein: CASSLGLGQTNNEQFF

D gene: -
V gene: TRBV6-5
clone size: -
J gene: TRBJ1-1
CDR3 DNA: TGTGCCAGCAGACGGACGGTTACAGGGAACACTGAAGCTTTCTTT
CDR3 protein: CASRRTVTGNTEAFF

D gene: -
V gene: TRBV11-2
clone size: -
J gene: TRBJ1-6
CDR3 DNA: TGTGCCAGCAGCTTATCTGGGACCGTTAATTCACCCCTCCACTTT
CDR3 protein: CASSLSGTVNSPLHF

D gene: -
V gene: TRBV4-1
clone size: -
J gene: TRBJ2-1
CDR3 DNA: TGCGCCAGCAGCCAATCCCCCCCCGGACCTACCTACAATGAGCAGTTCTTC
CDR3 protein: CASSQSPPGPTYNEQFF

D gene: -
V gene: TRBV15
clone size: -
J gene: TRBJ1-1
CDR3 DNA: TGTGCCGCCCACCTTACCTTGAACACTGAAGCTTTCTTT
CDR3 protein: CAAHLTLNTEAFF

D gene: -
V gene: TRBV5-5
clone size: -
J gene: TRBJ1-2
CDR3 DNA: TGTGCCAGCAGCCCCCGGACAAGGGGTGGCTACACCTTC
CDR3 protein: CASSPRTRGGYTF

D gene: TRBD2
V gene: TRBV4-3
clone size: many
J gene: TRBJ2-7
CDR3 DNA: TGCGCCAGCAGTCTAGGACTAGCGGGGGGGCCTGGAGAGCAGTACTTC
CDR3 protein: CASSLGLAGGPGEQYF

D gene: TRBD1
V gene: TRBV20-1
clone size: medium-sized
J gene: TRBJ2-7
CDR3 DNA: TGCAGTGCTAGAGTCGGGACAGGGTCCCACGAGCAGTACTTC
CDR3 protein: CSARVGTGSHEQYF

D gene: -
V gene: TRBV18
clone size: -
J gene: TRBJ2-7
CDR3 DNA: TGTGCCGGCTCACCAAGGCCGGGTCCCTACGAGCAGTACTTC
CDR3 protein: CAGSPRPGPYEQYF

D gene: -
V gene: TRBV15
clone size: -
J gene: TRBJ2-4
CDR3 DNA: TGTGCCACCAGCTTCCAACCCTCAGGCGCTAATGAGCAGTACTTC
CDR3 protein: CATSFQPSGANEQYF

D gene: -
V gene: TRBV15
clone size: many
J gene: TRBJ2-5
CDR3 DNA: TGTGCCACCAGCAAGCAAGAGACCCAGTACTTC
CDR3 protein: CATSKQETQYF

D gene: -
V gene: TRBV7-2
clone size: -
J gene: TRBJ1-1
CDR3 DNA: TGTGCCAGCAGCCAGCAACAGGGGAACACTGAAGCTTTCTTT
CDR3 protein: CASSQQQGNTEAFF

D gene: -
V gene: TRBV4-3
clone size: -
J gene: TRBJ2-3
CDR3 DNA: TGCGCCAGCAGCAAGTGGTACAGCTTAAAGGATCCGCAGTATTTT
CDR3 protein: CASSKWYSLKDPQYF

D gene: TRBD2
V gene: TRBV29-1
clone size: -
J gene: TRBJ2-2
CDR3 DNA: TGCAGCGTTGAAGATCCATTAGCGGGGGGAAACACCGGGGAGCTGTTTTTT
CDR3 protein: CSVEDPLAGGNTGELFF

D gene: -
V gene: TRBV2
clone size: few
J gene: TRBJ2-5
CDR3 DNA: TGTACCAGCACGGGAGAGGTGTACCAAGAGACCCAGTACTTC
CDR3 protein: CTSTGEVYQETQYF

D gene: -
V gene: TRBV10-3
clone size: -
J gene: TRBJ2-6
CDR3 DNA: TGTGCCATCAGTGAGTCGAGGAGCTCTGGGGCCAACGTCCTGACTTTC
CDR3 protein: CAISESRSSGANVLTF

D gene: TRBD1
V gene: TRBV7-2
clone size: many
J gene: TRBJ2-5
CDR3 DNA: TGTGCCAGCAGCGACCGACGCACGGCAGGGGGCCAAGAGACCCAGTACTTC
CDR3 protein: CASSDRRTAGGQETQYF

D gene: TRBD1
V gene: TRBV29-1
clone size: -
J gene: TRBJ2-3
CDR3 DNA: TGCAGCGTTTCACAGGGGGCCACGGGTACGCAGTATTTT
CDR3 protein: CSVSQGATGTQYF

D gene: TRBD1
V gene: TRBV7-7
clone size: many
J gene: TRBJ2-3
CDR3 DNA: TGTGCTAGCAGCCCCTCGGGACAGCACACAGATACGCAGTATTTT
CDR3 protein: CASSPSGQHTDTQYF

D gene: TRBD2
V gene: TRBV9
clone size: many
J gene: TRBJ2-3
CDR3 DNA: TGTGCCAGCAGCGTAGGTGGGACTACGGGGTTTGATACGCAGTATTTT
CDR3 protein: CASSVGGTTGFDTQYF

D gene: -
V gene: TRBV24-1
clone size: many
J gene: TRBJ2-1
CDR3 DNA: TGTGCCACCAGTGACACAGAGTTTTACAATGAGCAGTTCTTC
CDR3 protein: CATSDTEFYNEQFF

D gene: -
V gene: TRBV10-3
clone size: few
J gene: TRBJ1-1
CDR3 DNA: TGTGCCATCAGTGAGATAGGGCTAGCTTTCTTT
CDR3 protein: CAISEIGLAFF

D gene: -
V gene: TRBV5-1
clone size: many
J gene: TRBJ2-3
CDR3 DNA: TGCGCCAGTTACCCCGGGGGAAGCACAGATACGCAGTATTTT
CDR3 protein: CASYPGGSTDTQYF

D gene: TRBD1
V gene: TRBV4-3
clone size: few
J gene: TRBJ1-2
CDR3 DNA: TGCGCCAGCAGCCAAGGGACAGGGGAAGGAGGCTACACCTTC
CDR3 protein: CASSQGTGEGGYTF

D gene: -
V gene: TRBV5-1
clone size: few
J gene: TRBJ1-2
CDR3 DNA: TGCGCCAGCCCGACGGCAGGGTATAACTATGGCTACACCTTC
CDR3 protein: CASPTAGYNYGYTF

D gene: TRBD2
V gene: TRBV20-1
clone size: -
J gene: TRBJ2-4
CDR3 DNA: TGCAGTGCTAGAGACGACCGGGGGGGCCGAGCCAAAAACATTCAGTACTTC
CDR3 protein: CSARDDRGGRAKNIQYF

D gene: -
V gene: TRBV29-1
clone size: many
J gene: TRBJ1-2
CDR3 DNA: TGCAGCGTTCCGACGGACAGCGTTAACTATGGCTACACCTTC
CDR3 protein: CSVPTDSVNYGYTF

D gene: -
V gene: TRBV29-1
clone size: many
J gene: TRBJ2-7
CDR3 DNA: TGCAGCGTTGAGGGTCCCGGGAGTGCCTACGAGCAGTACTTC
CDR3 protein: CSVEGPGSAYEQYF

D gene: -
V gene: TRBV29-1
clone size: many
J gene: TRBJ2-1
CDR3 DNA: TGCAGCGTTGTGTACCGGGGGGCTTTTGTGCAGTTCTTC
CDR3 protein: CSVVYRGAFVQFF

D gene: -
V gene: TRBV5-5
clone size: few
J gene: TRBJ1-2
CDR3 DNA: TGTGCCAGCAGCTTGACAGGGAAGGATAACTATGGCTACACCTTC
CDR3 protein: CASSLTGKDNYGYTF